This T cell receptor (beta chain) was found in a study of blood T cell repertoires in COVID-19 (dated by TCRdb to 2018 to 2020). Study-level background: Samples covering the acute and convalescent phases of COVID-19 were provided by collaborators in the United States, Italy and Spain. The prospective study material was composed of cDNA or gDNA derived from T cells, B-cell-depleted T cells, or PBMCs. The sample metadata nearly always contained a de-identified subject ID, COVID-19 status, age in years and sex. The repertoires were released in a freely available public database meant as a resource for research on the immune response to SARS-CoV-2. The samples were drawn from the first 160 participants of the ongoing ImmuneRACE study and from 1,254 subjects provided by 6 global collaborators. Where available, HLA class I and class II types were obtained from metadata supplied by the sample provider rather than from assay-based typing. The dataset comprised deeply sampled blood TCRbeta repertoires from subjects exposed to, actively infected with, or recovered from COVID-19.

Overall study results and their limits: How much clinical and demographic metadata was included differed by source and by participant, and the metadata was provided uncurated.

Collaborating institutions collected whole blood in K2EDTA tubes following their own protocols. Collaborator samples were shipped for TCRbeta analysis as frozen whole blood, isolated PBMCs, or DNA extracted from either sample type. Comments on this clone: No cognate antigen has been identified for it. Base qualities were left out, and no much larger clone turns up one base away.

The immunoSEQ Assay, a bias-controlled multiplex PCR, was used to amplify TCRbeta CDR3 regions from genomic DNA. Per the source publication's procedure: Within the assay, amplification of reference gene primers was used to estimate how many nucleated cells each sample contained. Sequence reads were collapsed and filtered to measure the absolute abundance of every unique TCRbeta CDR3 rearrangement. Productive Simpson clonality was computed per sample as the square root of Simpson's diversity index over productive rearrangements. What TCRdb holds here is the immuneACCESS table cut down to in-frame rearrangements. Part of the clones is not present; checked against another copy, under half of the missing clones reflect an unresolved V gene, and the others are unexplained. The DNA gave D and trimming, while V, J and clone size come from that table. This sample holds about 99,000 clones; 82% were observed only once. Of the sample, 4% to 5.5% is held by the ten largest clones.

Taken from the germline V gene (reference sequence), the CDR1 and CDR2 loops are SEHNR and FQNEAQ. Reading from cysteine to phenylalanine, the CDR3 counts 16 amino acids. Of all the DNA, just the CDR3 is kept, 48 bases in frame from base 1. Trimming takes 4 bases off V and 5 bases off J; junction bases not matched to a gene: 12. The chain employs TRBV7-9 and TRBJ1-1, and TRBD1 matches 8 of the central bases. This sequence was found in a man in his 60s with acute or convalescent COVID-19. The specimen sequenced was peripheral blood. The CDR3 sequence is CASSWPPGGGGTEAFF. The sequenced DNA: TGTGCCAGCAGCTGGCCGCCAGGGGGCGGCGGGACTGAAGCTTTCTTT.